This entry lists 14 T cell receptor beta chains sequenced from one sample in a study of T cell changes during pregnancy in multiple sclerosis. Only in-frame clones appear in the TCRdb table, and some are missing; sequencing was by immunoSEQ multiplex PCR. Seen here are 40,000 to 45,000 clones, 89% observed once, and the top ten hold about 1.2%. Here the sequenced sample was CD4+ T cells from peripheral blood mononuclear cells, taken in the first trimester of pregnancy. These receptors came from a female donor with multiple sclerosis, enrolled in a pregnancy study.

The rearrangement uses TRBV5-1 and TRBJ1-3; 9 bases are shared with TRBD1. Germline CDR1 reads SGHRS; CDR2 reads YFSETQ. This CDR3 is 17 amino acids long. With 3 bases clipped from V and 0 bases from J, the junction kept 7 bases outside the gene matches. The CDR3 loop is CASSSGTGQNSGNTIYF. The CDR3 coding sequence is TGCGCCAGCAGCTCAGGGACAGGGCAGAACTCTGGAAACACCATATATTTT.

J is TRBJ2-7 and V is TRBV4-1; D is possibly TRBD1 (5 bases). Trimming removed 4 bases at V and 0 bases at J, with 13 bases between. The CDR3 contains 15 residues. CDR1 and CDR2 from the germline V gene are MGHRA and YSYEKL. The CDR3 region has the DNA TGCGCCAGCAGCCCTACGGACATACCCTCCTACGAGCAGTACTTC. Encoded protein: CASSPTDIPSYEQYF.

This clone was counted once. This rearrangement joins TRBV5-4 to TRBJ1-1, with 8 bases fitting TRBD1. Germline CDR1 and CDR2: SGHNT and YYREEE (reference sequence). V lost 3 bases and J lost 1; bases outside the gene matches: 5. The CDR3 is 15 residues long. The CDR3 here is CASSWGQVPNTEAFF. Here the CDR3 DNA reads TGTGCCAGCAGCTGGGGACAGGTGCCGAACACTGAAGCTTTCTTT. Drawing the rest from reference TRBV5-4 and TRBJ1-1, the complete variable domain is ETGVTQSPTHLIKTRGQQVTLRCSSQSGHNTVSWYQQALGQGPQFIFQYYREEENGRGNFPPRFSGLQFPNYSSELNVNALELDDSALYLCASSWGQVPNTEAFFGQGTRLTVV.

The chain couples TRBV7-2 to TRBJ2-2; D uncertain. Per the germline V gene, CDR1 is SGHTA and CDR2 is FQGNSA. Trimming stripped 2 bases from V and 0 bases from J, with 10 bases between. The CDR3 runs to 16 residues. In nucleotides, the CDR3 is TGTGCCAGCAGCTTATTCGAGGTGACGAACACCGGGGAGCTGTTTTTT. Translating gives CASSLFEVTNTGELFF.

The J gene is TRBJ1-2, the V gene TRBV2; D remains ambiguous. The germline CDR1 and CDR2 sequences are SNHLY and FYNNEI. The CDR3 loop spans 12 amino acids. Trimming cost V 4 bases and J 0 bases, with 3 bases left between them. CDR3 loop: CASSVSNYGYTF. Written as DNA, the CDR3 is TGTGCCAGCAGTGTATCTAACTATGGCTACACCTTC.

The rearrangement links TRBV19 to TRBJ2-6; possibly TRBD1 for D (6 bases). Looked up from germline, CDR1 is LNHDA and CDR2 is SQIVND (reference sequence). V dropped 5 bases and J dropped 3 bases, with 11 bases sitting between them. CDR3 size: 15 residues. CDR3 region: CASSVRGSGANVLTF. DNA of the CDR3: TGTGCCAGTAGTGTCAGGGGAAGTGGGGCCAACGTCCTGACTTTC.

V gene TRBV7-9 combines with J gene TRBJ2-1; D is possibly TRBD1 (6 bases). CDR1 SEHNR and CDR2 FQNEAQ come from the germline V gene (reference sequence). The length of the CDR3 is 19 residues. V lost 2 bases to trimming and J lost 0 bases, with 20 bases between them. The DNA for the CDR3 is TGTGCCAGCAGCTTATTGGACAGAAAACGGCCGAGCTCCTACAATGAGCAGTTCTTC. It is translated as CASSLLDRKRPSSYNEQFF. The variable domain in full, completed from reference TRBV7-9 and TRBJ2-1, reads DTGVSQNPRHKITKRGQNVTFRCDPISEHNRLYWYRQTLGQGPEFLTYFQNEAQLEKSRLLSDRFSAERPKGSFSTLEIQRTEQGDSAMYLCASSLLDRKRPSSYNEQFFGPGTRLTVL.

This clone came up once. The V gene is TRBV5-4, the J gene TRBJ2-6; TRBD1 aligns across 9 bases. The CDR3 consists of 17 residues. Trimming removed 3 bases from V and 3 bases from J; junction bases left unmatched: 7. Germline CDR1 SGHNT, CDR2 YYREEE (reference sequence). The CDR3: CASSWGDRVFGANVLTF. Here the CDR3 DNA reads TGTGCCAGCAGCTGGGGGGACAGGGTATTTGGGGCCAACGTCCTGACTTTC.

The chain links TRBV7-6 to TRBJ2-5; TRBD2 agrees at 10 bases. Germline V gives CDR1 SGHVS, CDR2 FNYEAQ. Unmatched junction bases numbered 11, after V lost 4 bases and J lost 3 bases. This CDR3 spans 17 amino acids. The CDR3 DNA follows: TGTGCCAGCAGCTCCCTAGGACTAGCGGCCGGGGAAGAGACCCAGTACTTC. This encodes CASSSLGLAAGEETQYF.

This clone occurred a few times. The V and J genes are TRBV18 and TRBJ1-5; a possible D gene is TRBD1 (6 bases). Trimming pared 2 bases from V and 6 bases from J, leaving 14 bases between. This CDR3 region has 15 residues. Germline V gene sequence: CDR1 KGHSH, CDR2 LQKENI. CDR3 residues: CASSPYRGAGQPQHF. The CDR3 nucleotides are TGTGCCAGCTCACCATATCGGGGGGCTGGTCAGCCCCAGCATTTT.

The J gene is TRBJ2-2, the V gene TRBV10-3, with TRBD2 matching over 7 bases. The germline CDR1 and CDR2 sequences are ENHRY and SYGVKD. The CDR3 sequence is 15 residues long. The V segment lost 4 bases and the J segment 5 bases; nucleotides outside the gene matches: 7. The CDR3 sequence is CAISARTSDTGELFF. CDR3 bases: TGTGCCATCAGTGCCCGGACTAGTGATACCGGGGAGCTGTTTTTT.

For the CDR3, the DNA is TGTGCCAGCAGCCTCCCGCTAGCGGGAGCTGAGCAGTTCTTC. Its translation: CASSLPLAGAEQFF. The chain recombines TRBV11-2 with TRBJ2-1; TRBD2 agrees at 10 bases. Germline loops: CDR1 SGHAT, CDR2 FQNNGV. After removal of 5 bases from V and 9 bases from J, the junction contained 7 bases not matched to a gene. The CDR3 runs to 14 residues.

This clone was seen a handful of times. The chain recombines TRBV5-1 with TRBJ2-7; TRBD2 is a possible D gene (5 bases). The CDR3 covers 14 residues. Germline assignment: CDR1 SGHRS and CDR2 YFSETQ. V gave up 6 bases and J gave up 5 bases, with 18 bases separating them. CDR3 nucleotide sequence: TGCGCCAGCAAGAGCGGAAGGTTTATAGACGAGCAGTACTTC. Encoded protein: CASKSGRFIDEQYF.

CDR3 sequence (DNA): TGTGCCAGCAGCTCCTCAGGGGGCAAAGATACGCAGTATTTT. Its translation: CASSSSGGKDTQYF. The chain links TRBV2 to TRBJ2-3; 8 bases fit TRBD1. Germline-derived CDR1 and CDR2 are SNHLY and FYNNEI. V trimming: 6 bases; J trimming: 5 bases; junction bases outside the gene matches: 7. There are 14 residues in the CDR3.